This T cell receptor (beta chain) was sequenced for a study of cytomegalovirus exposure and HLA in healthy donors (dated by TCRdb to 2015 to 2018). Broadly, across the study: The 550 to 750 repertoires of the first cohort and the roughly 110 validation repertoires were produced on the same platform, according to a later analysis. The study was designed to test whether signatures of past pathogen exposure could be identified by cataloging public T cell receptors. A separate validation cohort of about 110 different subjects was used in addition to the approximately 610-subject first cohort. To predict cytomegalovirus infection status, the study brought together high-throughput TCR immunosequencing, statistical association of individual TCRs with disease status, and machine learning.

In regard to this clone: No antigen is known for it. Base-call qualities are not available, and no considerably larger clone is one nucleotide away.

Sequences SGHDT (CDR1) and YYEEEE (CDR2) are obtained from the germline V gene. Trimming removed 3 bases from V and 4 bases from J; the gene matches leave 8 bases unexplained. The CDR3 has 16 amino acids, counting the end cysteine and phenylalanine. Left in the record is the CDR3 DNA by itself, 48 bases read in frame from the first base. Preparation of the library involved the immunoSEQ multiplex PCR assay. Concerning the study's data processing: A statistical classification framework was developed to diagnose cytomegalovirus status using the catalog of TCR beta chain sequences. The table comes from immuneACCESS by way of TCRdb, which keeps in-frame sequences with V and J called. Part of the clones is missing from these tables; in studies checked, under half for an unresolved V gene and the rest for unknown reasons. The V and J calls and clone size are taken from that table; D and trimming were inferred from the DNA. The sample data list 100,000 to 120,000 clones, and about nine tenths of these were observed just once. Clones ranked in the top ten supply around 1.8% of the sample.

Results the study describes overall, beyond this receptor: In vitro tests confirmed that a few of the cytomegalovirus-associated TCR beta chains recognize cytomegalovirus antigens. In both the original and validation cohorts, the classifier was reported to diagnose cytomegalovirus status with high specificity and sensitivity. The authors suggested that the approach could potentially be generalized to other disease states and immunological phenotypes. While some public TCRs were present in many individuals, most TCR sequences turned up only very rarely across donors. A later analysis had no HLA typing for the validation cohort, so co-occurrence there was scored across all 110 or so repertoires. The study gave a list of 150 to 200 TCR beta chains associated with cytomegalovirus. A later analysis found that TCRs clustered in the first cohort also tended to co-occur in the roughly 120 validation repertoires, with 94% of cluster scores above 0.

Donors formed part of the validation cohort, which comprised 120 subjects and was distinct from the first cohort of 666 subjects. The rearranged segments are TRBV5-6 and TRBJ1-2, with 11 central nucleotides matching TRBD1. The specimen was PBMCs. This receptor was taken from a woman between 18 and 29 years old in good health and CMV-seronegative. The CDR3 loop reads CASSWGTGGFSYGYTF. The bases are TGTGCCAGCAGCTGGGGGACAGGGGGTTTCTCCTATGGCTACACCTTC.